What follows is one T cell receptor (beta chain) and its context. This CDR3 is 18 amino acids long. V gave up 4 bases and J gave up 0 bases, with 17 bases separating them. Per the germline V gene, CDR1 is SGHRS and CDR2 is YFSETQ. This sample is drawn from a study of blood T cell repertoires in COVID-19. Turning to the study itself: Samples of COVID-19 (acute and convalescent) were obtained from the United States, Italy and Spain. Nucleic acid was either cDNA or gDNA, and it came from T cells, B-cell-depleted T cells, or PBMCs.

As handled by the study authors: Reference gene primer amplification gave estimated nucleated cell counts. Profiled with immunoSEQ multiplex PCR; TCRdb holds only in-frame clones, not every one. Clonal size and the V and J genes are those of that table, whereas D and trimming came from the DNA. The data contain some 250,000 clones, approximately 85% of them seen just once; the ten biggest clones take up under 15%. The sequenced material came from peripheral blood. The V gene is TRBV5-1, the J gene TRBJ2-6, with D perhaps matching TRBD1 (6 bases). This TCR was sampled from a woman aged 55-69 years with active or convalescent COVID-19. This CDR3 reads CASSPRTADTSGANVLTF. CDR3 sequence (DNA): TGCGCCAGCAGCCCCCGGACAGCTGATACCTCTGGGGCCAACGTCCTGACTTTC.